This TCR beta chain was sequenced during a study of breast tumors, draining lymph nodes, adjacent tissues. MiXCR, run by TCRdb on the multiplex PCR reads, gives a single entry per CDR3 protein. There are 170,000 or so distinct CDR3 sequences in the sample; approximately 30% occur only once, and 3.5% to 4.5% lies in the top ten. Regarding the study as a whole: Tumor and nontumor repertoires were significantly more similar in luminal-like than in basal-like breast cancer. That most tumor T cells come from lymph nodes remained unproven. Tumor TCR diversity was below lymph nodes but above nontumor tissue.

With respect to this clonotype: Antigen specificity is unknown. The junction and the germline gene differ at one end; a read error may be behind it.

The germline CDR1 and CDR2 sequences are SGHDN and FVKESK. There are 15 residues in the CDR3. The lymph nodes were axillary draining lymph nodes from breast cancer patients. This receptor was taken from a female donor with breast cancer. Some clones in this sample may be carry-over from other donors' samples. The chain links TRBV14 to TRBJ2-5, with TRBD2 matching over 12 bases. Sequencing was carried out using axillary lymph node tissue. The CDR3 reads CAGSQASGRAETQYF. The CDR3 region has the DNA TGTGCCGGCAGCCAAGCTAGCGGGAGGGCCGAGACCCAGTACTTC. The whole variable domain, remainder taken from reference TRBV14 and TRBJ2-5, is EAGVTQFPSHSVIEKGQTVTLRCDPISGHDNLYWYRRVMGKEIKFLLHFVKESKQDESGMPNNRFLAERTGGTYSTLKVQPAELEDSGVYFCAGSQASGRAETQYFGPGTRLLVL.